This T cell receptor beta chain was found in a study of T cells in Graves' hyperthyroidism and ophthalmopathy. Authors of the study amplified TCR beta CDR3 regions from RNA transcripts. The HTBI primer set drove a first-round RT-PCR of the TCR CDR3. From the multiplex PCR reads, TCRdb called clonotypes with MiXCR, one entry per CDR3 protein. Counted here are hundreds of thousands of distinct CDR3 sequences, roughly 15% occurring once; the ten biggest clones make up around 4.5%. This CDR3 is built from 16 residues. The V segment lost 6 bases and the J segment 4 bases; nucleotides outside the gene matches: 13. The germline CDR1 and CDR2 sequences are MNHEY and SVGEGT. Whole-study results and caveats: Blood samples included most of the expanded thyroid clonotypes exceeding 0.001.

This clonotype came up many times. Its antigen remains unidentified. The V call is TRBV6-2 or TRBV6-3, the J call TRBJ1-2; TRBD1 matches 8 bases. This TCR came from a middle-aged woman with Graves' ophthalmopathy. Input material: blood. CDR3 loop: CASSPANRGTTYGYTF. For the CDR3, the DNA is TGTGCCAGCAGCCCCGCTAACAGGGGGACTACCTATGGCTACACCTTC.